One and the same sample provided the 9 T cell receptor beta chains below, sequenced in a study of Ad26.COV2.S vaccination and SARS-CoV-2 variants. Measured with immunoSEQ multiplex PCR; TCRdb has only the in-frame clones, and not every one. The sample records 97,000 or so clones, around 80% being singletons. Sequenced material: peripheral blood, taken after recovery from COVID-19. The receptor source for this set is a human donor who had recovered from COVID-19.

The chain recombines TRBV7-9 with TRBJ1-2, with TRBD1 identical over 7 bases. V was pared by 0 bases and J by 1 base, with 8 bases of the junction left unmatched. The CDR3 is 17 amino acids. The germline V gene has CDR1 SEHNR and CDR2 FQNEAQ (reference sequence). CDR3 loop: CASSLAPTGIRNYGYTF. CDR3 DNA sequence: TGTGCCAGCAGCTTAGCCCCGACAGGGATCCGTAACTATGGCTACACCTTC. The whole variable domain, filled in from reference TRBV7-9 and TRBJ1-2, reads DTGVSQNPRHKITKRGQNVTFRCDPISEHNRLYWYRQTLGQGPEFLTYFQNEAQLEKSRLLSDRFSAERPKGSFSTLEIQRTEQGDSAMYLCASSLAPTGIRNYGYTFGSGTRLTVV.

The rearrangement links TRBV4-1 to TRBJ2-2; the D is unclear. Germline assignment: CDR1 MGHRA and CDR2 YSYEKL. V dropped 1 base and J dropped 17 bases, with 14 bases sitting between them. The length of the CDR3 is 12 residues. CDR3 sequence (DNA): TGCGCCAGCAGCCAAGTAGGGTCCCGCACCTTTTTT. Encoded protein: CASSQVGSRTFF.

The rearrangement joins TRBV5-1 to TRBJ2-2; D may be TRBD1 (5 bases). The V and J ends lost 3 bases and 5 bases respectively, with 14 bases between them. From germline, CDR1 is SGHRS and CDR2 YFSETQ. This CDR3 comprises 15 residues. Here the CDR3 reads CASSYTRQRTGELFF. In nucleotides, the CDR3 is TGCGCCAGCAGCTACACGCGACAGAGGACCGGGGAGCTGTTTTTT.

A few counts support this clone. The rearrangement joins TRBV24-1 to TRBJ1-2; TRBD1 is a possible D gene (5 bases). The CDR3 has 12 residues. Germline CDR1 reads KGHDR; CDR2 reads SFDVKD. Trimming took 5 bases from V and 5 from J, leaving 8 bases between them. CDR3 in DNA: TGTGCCACCAGTGCACAGGAATATGGCTACACCTTC. Encoded protein: CATSAQEYGYTF.

This sequence joins TRBV27 and TRBJ2-5, with D unresolved. Per the germline V gene, CDR1 is MNHEY and CDR2 is SMNVEV (reference sequence). V lost 11 bases to trimming and J lost 7 bases, with 11 bases between them. CDR3 length equals 10 residues. The CDR3 reads CAGSLATQYF. Here the CDR3 DNA reads TGTGCCGGCTCCCTTGCGACCCAGTACTTC.

This clone has a count of ten or more. The V gene is TRBV2, the J gene TRBJ1-1; D remains ambiguous. V was cut by 0 bases and J by 8 bases, with 7 bases left in between. The CDR3 length is 12 residues. Germline CDR1 SNHLY, CDR2 FYNNEI. Written as DNA, the CDR3 is TGTGCCAGCAGTGAAGCGGGAGGGGAAGCTTTCTTT. Translated: CASSEAGGEAFF.

This chain uses TRBV7-3 with TRBJ2-5; the match to TRBD2 covers 8 bases. The CDR3 runs to 15 residues. Germline CDR1 is SGHTA and CDR2 is FQGTGA. J was trimmed by 4 bases and V by 5 bases; bases with no gene match: 9. The chain's CDR3 is CASSRGLGEGETQYF. As DNA, the CDR3 is TGTGCCAGCAGCCGGGGACTAGGGGAAGGAGAGACCCAGTACTTC.

This clone is a singleton in its sample. The gene calls are TRBV6-5 and TRBJ2-3, with 7 nucleotides matching TRBD1. This CDR3 spans 15 amino acids. CDR1 and CDR2 (germline): MNHEY, SVGAGI. V lost 7 bases and J lost 4; bases outside the gene matches: 11. CDR3 in amino acids: CASTRPQGVADTQYF. Written as DNA, the CDR3 is TGTGCCAGCACTCGGCCTCAGGGGGTCGCAGATACGCAGTATTTT.

V usage is TRBV3-1 (or the pseudogene TRBV3-2) and J usage is TRBJ2-2; perhaps TRBD2 as D (5 bases). Germline assignment: CDR1 LGHDT and CDR2 YNNKEL (reference sequence). This CDR3 has 15 residues. V dropped 6 bases and J dropped 6 bases, with 17 bases sitting between them. The CDR3, as DNA: TGTGCCAGCAGACTAGGCCCCTCCGGGGCCGGGGAGCTGTTTTTT. Amino acid sequence: CASRLGPSGAGELFF.